This T cell receptor (beta chain) originates from a study of CD8 T cells in Susac syndrome. Sequencing of TCR beta was carried out in blood CD8+ and CD4+ T cells. The RNA input was about 0.45 to 1 ug, and it was reverse transcribed with random hexamers. TCRdb used MiXCR to reprocess the immunoSEQ multiplex PCR reads, holding one entry per CDR3 protein. The table records around 200,000 distinct CDR3 sequences, about 94% of them present only once. This CDR3 spans 14 amino acids. Germline V gene lookup returns CDR1 SGHAT and CDR2 FQNNGV. V lost 7 bases to trimming and J lost 3 bases, with 12 bases between them.

The specimen was CD4+ T cells from PBMCs. The clonotype originates from a human donor with Susac syndrome. The chain links TRBV11-2 to TRBJ1-4; D is perhaps TRBD1 (5 bases). The CDR3 bases are TGTGCCAGCACCCCCGGCAGGGCTAATGAAAAACTGTTTTTT. It translates to CASTPGRANEKLFF.